Presented here are 9 T cell receptor beta chains from one specimen sequenced in a study of blood T cell repertoires in COVID-19. Clones were sequenced by immunoSEQ multiplex PCR, and TCRdb holds only the in-frame ones, with some missing. This table holds some 65,000 clones, around three quarters found once. The sample taken for sequencing was peripheral blood. The receptors shown here come from a human donor in a cohort sampled during active COVID-19.

This chain connects TRBV28 to TRBJ2-5; TRBD2 matches at 7 bases. This CDR3 is 14 amino acids long. Unmatched junction bases numbered 5, after V lost 3 bases and J lost 4 bases. CDR1 is MDHEN, CDR2 SYDVKM, per germline. The CDR3 nucleotides are TGTGCCAGCAGTTTCCGGGGAGGGCGAGAGACCCAGTACTTC. It yields the protein CASSFRGGRETQYF.

The V call is TRBV28, the J call TRBJ1-1, with TRBD1 as a possible D gene (6 bases). Germline lookup yields CDR1 MDHEN and CDR2 SYDVKM. The CDR3 has 14 amino acids. V lost 2 bases and J lost 1, with 8 bases in between. The CDR3 loop reads CASSLPRGNTEAFF. The CDR3 DNA follows: TGTGCCAGCAGTTTACCCAGGGGGAACACTGAAGCTTTCTTT. Supplemented by reference TRBV28 and TRBJ1-1, the full variable domain reads DVKVTQSSRYLVKRTGEKVFLECVQDMDHENMFWYRQDPGLGLRLIYFSYDVKMKEKGDIPEGYSVSREKKERFSLILESASTNQTSMYLCASSLPRGNTEAFFGQGTRLTVV.

The CDR3 spells CASSPGGELFF. As DNA, the CDR3 is TGCGCCAGCAGCCCAGGGGGGGAGCTGTTTTTT. The chain is built from TRBV4-3 and TRBJ2-2, with D tentatively TRBD1 (5 bases). This CDR3 is built from 11 residues. Trimming took 4 bases from V and 8 from J, leaving 5 bases between them. Germline V CDR1 and CDR2: LGHNA, YSLEER.

This clone was found once. In nucleotides, the CDR3 is TGTGCCAGCAGTTTCGGTGCGAACACTGAAGCTTTCTTT. Translation: CASSFGANTEAFF. The gene calls are TRBV6-5 and TRBJ1-1; D gene unclear. The CDR3 has 13 amino acids. Germline V CDR1 and CDR2: MNHEY, SVGAGI. The V end was cut by 4 bases, the J end by 1 base, with 7 bases between.

The genes are TRBV7-3 and TRBJ2-5, with 11 bases identical to TRBD2. V lost 8 bases to trimming and J lost 4 bases; unmatched junction nucleotides: 12. The germline V gene has CDR1 SGHTA and CDR2 FQGTGA. This CDR3 has 16 residues. CDR3 loop: CASPTRGTSGSETQYF. The CDR3, as DNA: TGTGCCAGCCCCACCCGTGGGACTAGCGGTTCAGAGACCCAGTACTTC. Full variable domain (remainder filled in from reference TRBV7-3 and TRBJ2-5): GAGVSQTPSNKVTEKGKYVELRCDPISGHTALYWYRQSLGQGPEFLIYFQGTGAADDSGLPNDRFFAVRPEGSVSTLKIQRTERGDSAVYLCASPTRGTSGSETQYFGPGTRLLVL.

The chain employs TRBV4-3 and TRBJ1-6; TRBD1 is a possible D gene (5 bases). Trimming cost V 0 bases and J 9 bases, with 12 bases left between them. The germline V gene has CDR1 LGHNA and CDR2 YSLEER. CDR3 size: 15 residues. CDR3 protein: CASSQDSQGGSPLHF. The CDR3 DNA follows: TGCGCCAGCAGCCAAGATTCCCAGGGAGGTTCACCCCTCCACTTT.

This chain uses TRBV11-3 with TRBJ2-1; 7 bases agree with TRBD2. Germline CDR1 SGHNT, CDR2 YENEEA. The CDR3 covers 13 residues. J lost 7 bases, V lost 5 bases, and 5 bases had no gene match. This CDR3 is CASSPGRSNEQFF. In nucleotides, the CDR3 is TGTGCCAGCAGCCCCGGGAGGAGTAATGAGCAGTTCTTC.

This clone is large within its sample. The V call is TRBV7-6, the J call TRBJ2-2, with 8 bases aligning to TRBD1. This CDR3 contains 14 residues. Germline lookup yields CDR1 SGHVS and CDR2 FNYEAQ. V shed 5 bases and J 6 bases; nucleotides not matched to a gene: 5. The CDR3: CASSPQGAAGELFF. CDR3 bases: TGTGCCAGCAGCCCCCAGGGGGCAGCCGGGGAGCTGTTTTTT.

The chain links TRBV27 to TRBJ2-7; D gene ambiguous. Looked up from germline, CDR1 is MNHEY and CDR2 is SMNVEV (reference sequence). The V gene lost 6 bases and the J gene lost 2 bases, with 5 bases spanning the gap. The CDR3 consists of 11 residues. CDR3 in DNA: TGTGCCAGCAGATATCCCTACGAGCAGTACTTC. Protein: CASRYPYEQYF.